This TCR beta chain was found in a study of Tregs in tolerant kidney transplant recipients. The protocol was immunoSEQ multiplex PCR, while the TCRdb copy is restricted to in-frame clones and leaves out a portion. The sample table includes roughly 34,000 clones. The CDR3 contains 15 residues. V lost 6 bases, J lost 4 bases, and 16 bases lay in between. Germline V lookup: CDR1 LNHDA, CDR2 SQIVND (reference sequence). Study results and caveats: Changing PCR primers prevented nucleotide comparison between some patients' samples. Activated donor B cell expansion appeared to reveal the most relevant donor-specific TCRbeta repertoire. Donor-specific Treg expansion exceeded global Treg expansion in tolerant patients, suggesting antigen drive.

Comments on this clone: The antigen remains undetermined. With the read ending 3 residues before the CDR3 end, the germline J gene is used to fill in that end.

Here the sequenced sample was CD8+ T cells from blood, taken before the transplant. The clonotype comes from a human donor who received a combined kidney and bone marrow transplant. The chain links TRBV19 to TRBJ2-1; D perhaps matches TRBD2 (6 bases). CDR3 protein: CASSVVGGAYNEQFF. The CDR3 DNA, read in part, is TGTGCCAGTAGCGTGGTGGGCGGGGCTTACAATGAG.